Following are 28 T cell receptor beta chains from one sample sequenced in a study of shared clonotypes between healthy human individuals (dated by TCRdb to about 2020). Libraries were built with the immunoSEQ multiplex PCR assay. TCRdb took over this immuneACCESS table, retaining in-frame rearrangements with V and J assigned. Such tables are incomplete; in checked studies, under half of the missing clones stem from an unresolved V gene, and the remainder is unexplained. The sample records about 1 million clones, roughly 80% of which are singletons. The ten largest clones capture 1.4% to 1.5% of the sample. The sequencing input was memory CD4+ T cells sorted from blood. The label giving this sample's cell subset or site can be read as: CD45RA-negative fraction. These receptors were taken from a man between 18 and 29 years old in good health.

This rearrangement joins TRBV21-1 to TRBJ1-2. TRBV21-1 is a known pseudogene. The CDR3 covers 10 residues. CDR3 sequence (DNA): TGTGCCAGCAGTATATATGGCTACACCTTC. Residues: CASSIYGYTF.

This chain joins TRBV7-2 and TRBJ1-6; D is unresolved. The germline V and J ends were trimmed by 5 bases and 7 bases, with 9 bases remaining between them. The CDR3 sequence is 13 residues long. Germline V gene data show CDR1 as SGHTA and CDR2 as FQGNSA. CDR3 DNA sequence: TGTGCCAGCAGCGCTGGCCCCAATTCACCCCTCCACTTT. This translates into CASSAGPNSPLHF.

The chain carries TRBV5-4 and TRBJ2-2, with D maybe TRBD1 (6 bases). The CDR3 is made up of 15 amino acids. Deletions cut 2 bases from V and 2 bases from J, with 10 bases between. Germline CDR1 SGHNT, CDR2 YYREEE (reference sequence). The CDR3 loop is CASSLQGPNTGELFF. DNA of the CDR3: TGTGCCAGCAGCTTACAGGGACCCAACACCGGGGAGCTGTTTTTT.

This clone was detected only a few times. The J gene is TRBJ1-6, the V gene TRBV5-1, with D perhaps TRBD1 (6 bases). CDR3 size: 12 residues. Between the trimmed V and J ends, which lost 3 bases and 8 bases, there was a span of 6 bases. Per germline, CDR1 SGHRS and CDR2 YFSETQ. The CDR3: CASSSGDSPLHF. The CDR3, as DNA: TGCGCCAGCAGCTCAGGGGATTCACCCCTCCACTTT.

V gene TRBV2 combines with J gene TRBJ2-3, with 7 bases aligning to TRBD1. Germline CDR1 SNHLY, CDR2 FYNNEI. The CDR3 length is 14 residues. J was trimmed by 2 bases and V by 7 bases; bases with no gene match: 6. The DNA for the CDR3 is TGTGCCAGCAAGCAGGGGGTAGCCACAGATACGCAGTATTTT. Translating gives CASKQGVATDTQYF.

V gene TRBV2 combines with J gene TRBJ1-2, with TRBD1 matching over 9 bases. Germline CDR1 is SNHLY and CDR2 is FYNNEI. The CDR3 is 15 amino acids. J was trimmed by 2 bases and V by 7 bases; bases with no gene match: 8. The CDR3 DNA reads as TGTGCCAGCACTGGGGGGACAGGGCGAAACTATGGCTACACCTTC. Its translation: CASTGGTGRNYGYTF.

The genes are TRBV5-4 and TRBJ1-2; the D is unclear. V was pared by 4 bases and J by 0 bases, with 10 bases between. Germline-derived CDR1 and CDR2 are SGHNT and YYREEE (reference sequence). The CDR3 length is 14 residues. As DNA, the CDR3 is TGTGCCAGCAGCCCGCCCGGAGCTAACTATGGCTACACCTTC. Translation: CASSPPGANYGYTF.

V usage is TRBV28 and J usage is TRBJ2-3; 10 bases fit TRBD2. The CDR3 has 13 amino acids. The trim removed 11 bases at V and 5 bases at J, leaving 7 bases unmatched. Germline V gene data show CDR1 as MDHEN and CDR2 as SYDVKM. The CDR3 is CAGKRGGVDTQYF. The CDR3 DNA sequence: TGTGCCGGCAAGCGGGGGGGCGTAGATACGCAGTATTTT. Using reference TRBV28 and TRBJ2-3 for the parts outside the CDR3, the full variable domain is DVKVTQSSRYLVKRTGEKVFLECVQDMDHENMFWYRQDPGLGLRLIYFSYDVKMKEKGDIPEGYSVSREKKERFSLILESASTNQTSMYLCAGKRGGVDTQYFGPGTRLTVL.

The chain combines TRBV5-1 with TRBJ2-7; 7 nucleotides align to TRBD2. The CDR3 is 16 amino acids. Germline lookup yields CDR1 SGHRS and CDR2 YFSETQ. V lost 0 bases to trimming and J lost 3 bases; unmatched junction nucleotides: 9. In nucleotides, the CDR3 is TGCGCCAGCAGCTTGGTTCCGGGCGGGGGTATCTACGAGCAGTACTTC. Amino acid sequence: CASSLVPGGGIYEQYF.

V gene TRBV6-6 combines with J gene TRBJ2-7; D possibly uses TRBD1 or TRBD2 (6 bases each). Germline V gene lookup returns CDR1 MNHNY and CDR2 SVGAGI (reference sequence). The CDR3 extends over 16 amino acids. Deletions cut 2 bases from V and 2 bases from J, with 16 bases between. CDR3 DNA: TGTGCCAGCAGTTACCGCGCTGGAGGGGGTCCCTACGAGCAGTACTTC. Amino acid sequence: CASSYRAGGGPYEQYF.

This clone showed up just once. This chain uses TRBV6-6 with TRBJ1-5; perhaps TRBD1 as D (6 bases). V was shortened by 10 bases and J by 7 bases, with 11 bases between the two germline ends. CDR3 size: 11 residues. CDR1 and CDR2 from the germline V gene are MNHNY and SVGAGI (reference sequence). Here the CDR3 reads CATQGGQPQHF. The CDR3, as DNA: TGTGCCACACAGGGTGGCCAGCCCCAGCATTTT.

This clone was seen a handful of times. The gene calls are TRBV1 and TRBJ2-5; the table calls TRBD2, which could not be checked here. TRBV1 is a pseudogene locus. The CDR3 consists of 14 residues. CDR3: CTSSLGGGTETQYF. The CDR3 DNA reads as TGCACCAGCAGCCTAGGTGGGGGGACAGAGACCCAGTACTTC.

CDR3 amino acids: CASSYSSGLAKNIQYF. Written as DNA, the CDR3 is TGTGCCAGCAGTTACTCTAGCGGCCTAGCCAAAAACATTCAGTACTTC. The chain combines TRBV6-5 with TRBJ2-4, with D perhaps TRBD2 (6 bases). CDR3 length: 16 residues. Per germline, CDR1 MNHEY and CDR2 SVGAGI. The ends were cut back, 0 bases at V and 0 bases at J, with 9 bases in the middle.

The chain is built from TRBV6-6 and TRBJ1-2, with no clear D. Germline CDR1 MNHNY, CDR2 SVGAGI (reference sequence). V lost 7 bases and J lost 0, with 6 bases in between. This CDR3 is 12 amino acids long. DNA for the CDR3: TGTGCCAGCACCCAGACTAACTATGGCTACACCTTC. Amino acid sequence: CASTQTNYGYTF.

This clone was counted between two and nine times. This sequence joins TRBV7-2 and TRBJ1-1; a possible D gene is TRBD1 (6 bases). Germline CDR1 reads SGHTA; CDR2 reads FQGNSA. The ends were cut back, 7 bases at V and 1 base at J, with 10 bases in the middle. This CDR3 region has 13 residues. CDR3 in DNA: TGTGCCAGCAATTTACAGGGGAACACTGAAGCTTTCTTT. Its protein is CASNLQGNTEAFF.

The V gene is TRBV10-3, the J gene TRBJ2-6; 8 bases are shared with TRBD1. The V gene's germline CDR1 is ENHRY and CDR2 SYGVKD. The CDR3 runs 17 residues. V lost 4 bases, J lost 3 bases, and 8 bases stayed unmatched. CDR3 residues: CAISGAGGAGGANVLTF. CDR3 bases: TGTGCCATCAGTGGGGCAGGGGGCGCGGGTGGGGCCAACGTCCTGACTTTC.

This chain uses TRBV19 with TRBJ1-4; D unresolved. The CDR3 runs to 11 residues. Trimming took 6 bases from V and 11 from J, leaving 10 bases between them. Germline CDR1 and CDR2: LNHDA and SQIVND (reference sequence). The CDR3, as DNA: TGTGCCAGTAGAGTTGAGCGGAAACTGTTTTTT. Amino acids: CASRVERKLFF.

As for this clone: The same CDR3 arises from other DNA sequences in this sample as well. The rearrangement uses TRBV28 and TRBJ1-2, with a possible D match to TRBD1 (5 bases). V was clipped by 1 base and J by 5 bases, with 8 bases between them. Looked up from germline, CDR1 is MDHEN and CDR2 is SYDVKM. This CDR3 has 13 residues. CDR3 loop: CASSLLKGYGYTF. The CDR3 nucleotides are TGTGCCAGCAGTTTATTAAAGGGGTATGGCTACACCTTC.

The chain is built from TRBV18 and TRBJ2-5, with 7 bases identical to TRBD2. The trim removed 3 bases at V and 4 bases at J, leaving 11 bases unmatched. This CDR3 comprises 16 residues. From germline, CDR1 is KGHSH and CDR2 LQKENI. CDR3 loop: CASSPTVFGGRETQYF. Here the CDR3 DNA reads TGTGCCAGCTCACCGACCGTTTTCGGCGGGAGAGAGACCCAGTACTTC.

The chain carries TRBV2 and TRBJ1-5, with TRBD1 matching 9 bases. With 6 bases clipped from V and 5 bases from J, the junction kept 8 bases outside the gene matches. Germline CDR1 SNHLY, CDR2 FYNNEI. The CDR3 has 15 residues. The CDR3 DNA is TGTGCCAGCAGCAAGGGACAGGGAATTTATCAGCCCCAGCATTTT. This sequence encodes CASSKGQGIYQPQHF.

The CDR3 spells CASSTGQGNDGYTF. The CDR3 DNA follows: TGTGCCAGCAGCACTGGACAGGGGAATGACGGCTACACCTTC. The J gene is TRBJ1-2, the V gene TRBV7-2, with 9 bases fitting TRBD1. The CDR3 totals 14 residues. V shed 5 bases, J shed 8 bases, and the junction held 9 bases outside the gene matches. Germline V gene sequence: CDR1 SGHTA, CDR2 FQGNSA.

This clone was counted between two and nine times. The gene calls are TRBV28 and TRBJ2-1, with a weak D call TRBD1 (6 bases). The length of the CDR3 is 15 residues. V was shortened by 5 bases and J by 7 bases, with 18 bases between the two germline ends. Germline CDR1 reads MDHEN; CDR2 reads SYDVKM. The CDR3 here is CASSGRDIRGNEQFF. In nucleotides, the CDR3 is TGTGCCAGCAGTGGACGGGACATCAGGGGAAATGAGCAGTTCTTC. Full variable domain (missing parts from reference TRBV28 and TRBJ2-1): DVKVTQSSRYLVKRTGEKVFLECVQDMDHENMFWYRQDPGLGLRLIYFSYDVKMKEKGDIPEGYSVSREKKERFSLILESASTNQTSMYLCASSGRDIRGNEQFFGPGTRLTVL.

This clone was found a few times. This chain links TRBV9 with TRBJ2-7; no firm D call. V lost 4 bases to trimming and J lost 0 bases, with 26 bases between them. Germline-derived CDR1 and CDR2 are SGDLS and YYNGEE. The CDR3 consists of 19 residues. For the CDR3, the DNA is TGTGCCAGCAGCTCCCGGTCGCTAGTGATAGAGGAAAGCTCCTACGAGCAGTACTTC. Protein: CASSSRSLVIEESSYEQYF.

This clone was picked up a small number of times. The rearrangement joins TRBV6-5 to TRBJ1-6, with D unclear. The CDR3 has 13 amino acids. Germline CDR1 and CDR2: MNHEY and SVGAGI. V dropped 4 bases and J dropped 10 bases, with 11 bases sitting between them. CDR3 nucleotide sequence: TGTGCCAGCAGTTCCAGGACTGACTCACCCCTCCACTTT. This sequence encodes CASSSRTDSPLHF.

Details on this clone: Distinct nucleotide sequences in the sample also encode this CDR3. The chain carries TRBV7-2 and TRBJ2-2; D remains ambiguous. The CDR3 length is 12 residues. CDR1 is SGHTA and CDR2 is FQGNSA in the germline V gene. The ends were cut back, 5 bases at V and 7 bases at J, with 8 bases in the middle. The CDR3 sequence is CASSLEVGELFF. In nucleotides, the CDR3 is TGTGCCAGCAGCCTCGAAGTCGGGGAGCTGTTTTTT. The full variable domain, its missing parts supplied by reference TRBV7-2 and TRBJ2-2, is GAGVSQSPSNKVTEKGKDVELRCDPISGHTALYWYRQSLGQGLEFLIYFQGNSAPDKSGLPSDRFSAERTGGSVSTLTIQRTQQEDSAVYLCASSLEVGELFFGEGSRLTVL.

This clone was seen a few times. The chain combines TRBV10-3 with TRBJ2-1; TRBD2 aligns across 7 bases. The CDR3 is 13 residues long. The V gene's germline CDR1 is ENHRY and CDR2 SYGVKD. V was clipped by 6 bases and J by 6 bases; unmatched bases: 5. DNA of the CDR3: TGTGCCATCAGCGCGGGAGTCAGCAATGAGCAGTTCTTC. It encodes CAISAGVSNEQFF.

V and J are TRBV18 and TRBJ1-1; D is unclear. The CDR3 has 14 residues. Germline CDR1 is KGHSH and CDR2 is LQKENI. Between the trimmed V and J ends, which lost 4 bases and 4 bases, there was a span of 13 bases. The CDR3 DNA reads as TGTGCCAGCTCACAACTGGGGTCGGGCACTGAAGCTTTCTTT. Translated, it gives CASSQLGSGTEAFF.

This clone was seen a single time. The V call is TRBV28, the J call TRBJ1-5, with D maybe TRBD1 (5 bases). Trimming stripped 6 bases from V and 0 bases from J, with 18 bases between. The CDR3 length is 17 residues. Germline V gives CDR1 MDHEN, CDR2 SYDVKM. The CDR3 DNA sequence: TGTGCCAGCAGCCCTGGGGCGGACCTGTATAGCAATCAGCCCCAGCATTTT. Its translation: CASSPGADLYSNQPQHF.